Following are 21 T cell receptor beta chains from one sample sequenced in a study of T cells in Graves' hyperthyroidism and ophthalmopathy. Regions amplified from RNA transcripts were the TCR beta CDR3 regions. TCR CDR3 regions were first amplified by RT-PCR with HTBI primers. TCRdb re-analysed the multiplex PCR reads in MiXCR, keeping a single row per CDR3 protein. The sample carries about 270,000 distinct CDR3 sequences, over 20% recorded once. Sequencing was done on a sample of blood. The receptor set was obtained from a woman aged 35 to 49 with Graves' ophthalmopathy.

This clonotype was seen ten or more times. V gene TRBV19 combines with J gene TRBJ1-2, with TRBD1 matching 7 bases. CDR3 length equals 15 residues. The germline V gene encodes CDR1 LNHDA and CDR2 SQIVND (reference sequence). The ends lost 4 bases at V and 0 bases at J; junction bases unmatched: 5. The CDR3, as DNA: TGTGCCAGTAGTAAAACCGGGACAGCTAACTATGGCTACACCTTC. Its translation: CASSKTGTANYGYTF.

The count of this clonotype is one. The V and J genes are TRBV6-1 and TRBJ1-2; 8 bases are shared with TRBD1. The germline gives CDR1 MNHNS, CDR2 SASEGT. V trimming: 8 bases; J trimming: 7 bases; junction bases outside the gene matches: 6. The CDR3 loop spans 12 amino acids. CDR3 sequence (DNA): TGTGCCAGCTTGGGACAGGCCGGTGGCTACACCTTC. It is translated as CASLGQAGGYTF.

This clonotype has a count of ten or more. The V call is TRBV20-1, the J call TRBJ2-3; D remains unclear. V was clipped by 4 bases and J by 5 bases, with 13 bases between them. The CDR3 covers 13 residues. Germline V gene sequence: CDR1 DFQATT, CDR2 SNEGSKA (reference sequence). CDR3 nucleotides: TGCAGTGCTACCACCTACGGCGAAGATACGCAGTATTTT. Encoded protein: CSATTYGEDTQYF.

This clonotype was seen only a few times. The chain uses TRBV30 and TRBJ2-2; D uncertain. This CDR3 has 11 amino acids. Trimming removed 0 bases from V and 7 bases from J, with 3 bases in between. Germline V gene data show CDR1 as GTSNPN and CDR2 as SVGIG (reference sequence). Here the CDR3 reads CAWSVYGELFF. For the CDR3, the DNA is TGTGCCTGGAGTGTATACGGGGAGCTGTTTTTT.

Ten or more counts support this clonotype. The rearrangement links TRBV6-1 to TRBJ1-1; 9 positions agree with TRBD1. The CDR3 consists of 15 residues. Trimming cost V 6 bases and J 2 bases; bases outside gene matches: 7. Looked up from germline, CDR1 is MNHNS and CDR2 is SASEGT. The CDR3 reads CASRATGQGNTEAFF. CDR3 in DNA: TGTGCCAGCAGAGCTACGGGACAGGGAAACACTGAAGCTTTCTTT.

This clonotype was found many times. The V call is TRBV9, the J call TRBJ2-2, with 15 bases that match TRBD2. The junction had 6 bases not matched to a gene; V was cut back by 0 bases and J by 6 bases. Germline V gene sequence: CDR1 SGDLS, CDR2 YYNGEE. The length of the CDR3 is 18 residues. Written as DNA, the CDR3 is TGTGCCAGCAGCGTAGACGGACTAGCGGGAGGGCCCGCCGGGGAGCTGTTTTTT. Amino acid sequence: CASSVDGLAGGPAGELFF.

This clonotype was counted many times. DNA for the CDR3: TGCAGCGTTGAAGGGGGGCTGGTGAACACTGAAGCTTTCTTT. This sequence encodes CSVEGGLVNTEAFF. J is TRBJ1-1 and V is TRBV29-1; D perhaps matches TRBD1 (6 bases). This CDR3 has 14 amino acids. Germline lookup yields CDR1 SQVTM and CDR2 ANQGSEA. Trimming took off 1 base at V and 0 bases at J, with 9 bases between the two ends.

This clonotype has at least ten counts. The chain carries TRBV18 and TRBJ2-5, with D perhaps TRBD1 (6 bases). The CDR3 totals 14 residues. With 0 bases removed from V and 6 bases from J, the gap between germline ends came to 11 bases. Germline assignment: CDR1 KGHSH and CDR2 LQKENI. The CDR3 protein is CASSPPGRGKTQYF. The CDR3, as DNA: TGTGCCAGCTCACCACCGGGCAGGGGAAAGACCCAGTACTTC.

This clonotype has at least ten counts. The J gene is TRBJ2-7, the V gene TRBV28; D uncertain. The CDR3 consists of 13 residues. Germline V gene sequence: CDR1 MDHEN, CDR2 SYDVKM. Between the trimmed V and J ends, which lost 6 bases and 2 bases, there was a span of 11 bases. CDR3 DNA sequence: TGTGCCAGCAGGCCCAGGAACCCCTACGAGCAGTACTTC. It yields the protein CASRPRNPYEQYF.

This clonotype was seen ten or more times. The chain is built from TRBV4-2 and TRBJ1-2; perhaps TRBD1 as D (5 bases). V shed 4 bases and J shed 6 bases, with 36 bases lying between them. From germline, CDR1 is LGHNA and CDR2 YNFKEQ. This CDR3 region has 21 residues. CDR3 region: CASSLNRFDSCWRMVYNGYTF. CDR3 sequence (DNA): TGTGCCAGCAGCCTAAACAGGTTCGATTCATGTTGGCGCATGGTTTATAATGGCTACACCTTC.

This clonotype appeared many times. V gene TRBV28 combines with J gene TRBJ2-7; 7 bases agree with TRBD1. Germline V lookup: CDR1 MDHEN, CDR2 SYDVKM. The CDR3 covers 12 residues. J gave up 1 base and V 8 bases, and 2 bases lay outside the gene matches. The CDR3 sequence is CASWDSSYEQYF. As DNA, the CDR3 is TGTGCCAGCTGGGACAGTTCCTACGAGCAGTACTTC.

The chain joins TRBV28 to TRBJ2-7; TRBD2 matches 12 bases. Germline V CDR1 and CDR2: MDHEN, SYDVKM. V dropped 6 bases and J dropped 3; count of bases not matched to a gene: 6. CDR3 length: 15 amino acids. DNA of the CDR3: TGTGCCAGCAGCAGTCTAGCGGGAGGGCTCTACGAGCAGTACTTC. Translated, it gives CASSSLAGGLYEQYF.

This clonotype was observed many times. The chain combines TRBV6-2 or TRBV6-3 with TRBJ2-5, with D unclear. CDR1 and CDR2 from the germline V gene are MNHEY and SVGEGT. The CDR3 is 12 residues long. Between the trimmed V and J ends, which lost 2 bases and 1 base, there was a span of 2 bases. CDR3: CASSYAQETQYF. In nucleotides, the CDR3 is TGTGCCAGCAGTTACGCCCAAGAGACCCAGTACTTC.

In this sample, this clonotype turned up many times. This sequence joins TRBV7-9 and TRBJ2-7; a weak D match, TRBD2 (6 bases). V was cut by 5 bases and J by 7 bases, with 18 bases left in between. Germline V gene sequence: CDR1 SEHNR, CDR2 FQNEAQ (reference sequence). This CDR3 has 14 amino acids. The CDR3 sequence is CASSPPASEMEQYF. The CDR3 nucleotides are TGTGCCAGCAGCCCCCCGGCTAGCGAGATGGAGCAGTACTTC. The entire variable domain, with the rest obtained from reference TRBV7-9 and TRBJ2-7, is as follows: DTGVSQNPRHKITKRGQNVTFRCDPISEHNRLYWYRQTLGQGPEFLTYFQNEAQLEKSRLLSDRFSAERPKGSFSTLEIQRTEQGDSAMYLCASSPPASEMEQYFGPGTRLTVT.

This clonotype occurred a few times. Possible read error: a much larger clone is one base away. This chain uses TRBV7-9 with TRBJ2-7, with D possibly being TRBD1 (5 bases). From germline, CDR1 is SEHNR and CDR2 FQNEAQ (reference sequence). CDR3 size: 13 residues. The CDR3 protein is CASSSLQDYEKYF. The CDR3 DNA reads TGTGCCAGCAGCTCTCTACAGGATTACGAGAAGTACTTC. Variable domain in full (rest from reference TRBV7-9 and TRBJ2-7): DTGVSQNPRHKITKRGQNVTFRCDPISEHNRLYWYRQTLGQGPEFLTYFQNEAQLEKSRLLSDRFSAERPKGSFSTLEIQRTEQGDSAMYLCASSSLQDYEKYFGPGTRLTVT.

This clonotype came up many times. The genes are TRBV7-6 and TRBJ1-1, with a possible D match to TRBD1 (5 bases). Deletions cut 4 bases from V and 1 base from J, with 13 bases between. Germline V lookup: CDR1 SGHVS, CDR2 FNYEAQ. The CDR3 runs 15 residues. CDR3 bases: TGTGCCAGCAGCTCCCTGGCAGGGTCGAACACTGAAGCTTTCTTT. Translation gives CASSSLAGSNTEAFF.

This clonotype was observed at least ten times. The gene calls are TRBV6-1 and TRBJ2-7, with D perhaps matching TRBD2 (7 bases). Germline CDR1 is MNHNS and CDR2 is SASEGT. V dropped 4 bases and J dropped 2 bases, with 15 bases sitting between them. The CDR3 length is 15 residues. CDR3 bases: TGTGCCAGCAGTGGGTCGGGGGGCCCACCCTACGAGCAGTACTTC. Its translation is CASSGSGGPPYEQYF.

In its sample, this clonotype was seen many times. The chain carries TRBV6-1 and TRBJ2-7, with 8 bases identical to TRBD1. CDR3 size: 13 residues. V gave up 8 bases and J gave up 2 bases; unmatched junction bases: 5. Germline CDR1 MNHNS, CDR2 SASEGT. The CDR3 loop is CASGGQAAYEQYF. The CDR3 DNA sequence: TGTGCCAGCGGGGGACAGGCAGCCTACGAGCAGTACTTC.

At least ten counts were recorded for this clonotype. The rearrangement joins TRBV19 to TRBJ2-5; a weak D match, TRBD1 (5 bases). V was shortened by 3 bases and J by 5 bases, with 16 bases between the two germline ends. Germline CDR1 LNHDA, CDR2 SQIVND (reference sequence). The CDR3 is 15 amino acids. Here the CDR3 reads CASSISGPGSETQYF. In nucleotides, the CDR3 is TGTGCCAGTAGTATCTCAGGGCCCGGTAGCGAGACCCAGTACTTC. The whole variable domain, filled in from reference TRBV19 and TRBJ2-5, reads DGGITQSPKYLFRKEGQNVTLSCEQNLNHDAMYWYRQDPGQGLRLIYYSQIVNDFQKGDIAEGYSVSREKKESFPLTVTSAQKNPTAFYLCASSISGPGSETQYFGPGTRLLVL.

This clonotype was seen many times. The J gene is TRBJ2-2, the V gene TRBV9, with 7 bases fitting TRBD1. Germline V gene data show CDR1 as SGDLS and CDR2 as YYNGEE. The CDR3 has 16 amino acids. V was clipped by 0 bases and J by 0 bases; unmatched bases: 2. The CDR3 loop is CASSVGDRPNTGELFF. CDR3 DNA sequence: TGTGCCAGCAGCGTAGGGGACAGACCGAACACCGGGGAGCTGTTTTTT.

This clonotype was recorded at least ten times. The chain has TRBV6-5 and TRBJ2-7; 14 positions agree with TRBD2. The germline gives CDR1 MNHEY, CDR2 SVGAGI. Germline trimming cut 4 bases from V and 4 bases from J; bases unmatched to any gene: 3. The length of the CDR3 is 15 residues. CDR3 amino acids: CASSSGLAGGYEQYF. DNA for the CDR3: TGTGCCAGCAGTTCCGGACTAGCGGGAGGATACGAGCAGTACTTC.